The clone carrying this T cell receptor beta chain has just one count. The CDR3 loop spans 16 amino acids. V was pared by 5 bases and J by 5 bases, with 8 bases of the junction left unmatched. In germline, CDR1 is SGHAT, CDR2 FQNNGV. The data belong to a study of technical replicates of blood from several donors. Repertoires were generated with immunoSEQ multiplex PCR, while TCRdb's copy carries only in-frame clones and drops some. The sample holds about 17,000 clones, about 79% seen once. Material: PBMCs. The chain employs TRBV11-2 and TRBJ2-5; the match to TRBD2 covers 13 bases. The source is a human donor in good health. Some clones in this sample may be carry-over from other donors' samples. In nucleotides, the CDR3 is TGTGCCAGCAGCCCGCGACTAGCGGGAGGTGGGGAGACCCAGTACTTC. It yields the protein CASSPRLAGGGETQYF.